This T cell receptor (beta chain) is from a study of T cell responses to AZD1222 COVID-19 vaccine. Here immunoSEQ multiplex PCR was the method, and the copy in TCRdb shows in-frame clones only, minus some. There are about 28,000 clones in the sample; around 86% occur only once, and over 1% lies in the top ten. CDR1 and CDR2 from the germline V gene are SGDLS and YYNGEE. CDR3 length: 13 amino acids. V lost 0 bases and J 5 bases, leaving 9 bases between the germline ends. This receptor was taken from an adult in good health. The chain combines TRBV9 with TRBJ2-7, with a possible D match to TRBD2 (6 bases). This specimen consisted of peripheral blood, obtained on day 0 of AZD1222 vaccination. The CDR3 DNA sequence: TGTGCCAGCAGCGTAGCTGGAGGGAACGAGCAGTACTTC. This codes for CASSVAGGNEQYF.